This TCR beta chain was sequenced during a study of T cells in Graves' hyperthyroidism and ophthalmopathy. The PBMCs were sourced from fresh peripheral blood (10 ml). This clonotype was counted only a few times. The CDR3 has 12 residues. Germline V gene sequence: CDR1 MNHNS, CDR2 SASEGT. The ends were cut back, 5 bases at V and 8 bases at J, with 10 bases in the middle. There were TCR beta CDR3 regions amplified from RNA transcripts. The primer set for the first-round RT-PCR of the TCR CDR3 was HTBI. TCRdb processed the multiplex PCR reads anew with MiXCR; each CDR3 protein has one entry. The top ten clones hold approximately 11% of a sample with under 400,000 distinct CDR3 sequences, over 11% of them seen once.

The sequence came from an older woman with Graves' hyperthyroidism. The gene calls are TRBV6-1 and TRBJ2-1, with D tentatively TRBD2 (5 bases). The specimen sequenced was blood. The DNA for the CDR3 is TGTGCCAGCAGTCGCAACGGGGATGAGCAGTTCTTC. Its translation: CASSRNGDEQFF.